This T cell receptor beta chain was obtained from a study of blood T cells in healthy people across ages. V lost 3 bases and J 11 bases, leaving 23 bases between the germline ends. CDR3 length equals 15 residues. CDR1 and CDR2 (germline): SGDLS, YYNGEE. Alongside a J-beta primer mix, a sample-barcoded 5' primer served in a second PCR lasting about 6 to 11 cycles. TCRdb used MiXCR to reprocess the 5' RACE reads, holding one entry per CDR3 protein. There are some 710,000 distinct CDR3 sequences in the sample; roughly 46% occur only once, and 15% to 20% lies in the top ten. The rearrangement uses TRBV9 and TRBJ2-5; TRBD2 is a possible D gene (6 bases). The receptor comes from an elderly man in good health. The sequenced sample was blood. The CDR3 region is CASSARTTFYNEQYF. The DNA for the CDR3 is TGTGCCAGCAGCGCGAGGACTACGTTTTACAATGAGCAGTACTTC.